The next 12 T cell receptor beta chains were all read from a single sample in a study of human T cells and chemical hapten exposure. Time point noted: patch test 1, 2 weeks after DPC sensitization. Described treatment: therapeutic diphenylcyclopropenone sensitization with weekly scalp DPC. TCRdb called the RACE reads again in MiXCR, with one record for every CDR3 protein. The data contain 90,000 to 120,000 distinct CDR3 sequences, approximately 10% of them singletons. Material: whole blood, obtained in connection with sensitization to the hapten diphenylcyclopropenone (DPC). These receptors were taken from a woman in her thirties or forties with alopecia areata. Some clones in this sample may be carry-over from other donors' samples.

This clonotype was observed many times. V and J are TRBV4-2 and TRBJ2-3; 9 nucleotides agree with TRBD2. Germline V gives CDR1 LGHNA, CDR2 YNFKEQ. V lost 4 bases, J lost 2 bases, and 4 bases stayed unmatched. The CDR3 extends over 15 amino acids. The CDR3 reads CASSPLAGITDTQYF. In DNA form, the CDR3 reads TGTGCCAGCAGCCCCCTAGCGGGGATCACAGATACGCAGTATTTT.

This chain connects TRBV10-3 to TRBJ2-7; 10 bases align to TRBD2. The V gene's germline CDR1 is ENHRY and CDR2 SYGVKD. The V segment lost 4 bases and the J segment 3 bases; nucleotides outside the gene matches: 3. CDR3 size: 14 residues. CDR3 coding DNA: TGTGCCATCAGTGTGGCTAGCGGGGGCTACGAGCAGTACTTC. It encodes CAISVASGGYEQYF.

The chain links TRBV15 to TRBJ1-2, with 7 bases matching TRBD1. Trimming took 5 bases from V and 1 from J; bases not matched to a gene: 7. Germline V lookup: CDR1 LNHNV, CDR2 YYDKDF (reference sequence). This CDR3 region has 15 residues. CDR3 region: CATSEDGQVNYGYTF. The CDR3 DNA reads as TGTGCCACCAGCGAAGACGGACAGGTTAACTATGGCTACACCTTC. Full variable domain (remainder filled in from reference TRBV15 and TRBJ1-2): DAMVIQNPRYQVTQFGKPVTLSCSQTLNHNVMYWYQQKSSQAPKLLFHYYDKDFNNEADTPDNFQSRRPNTSFCFLDIRSPGLGDTAMYLCATSEDGQVNYGYTFGSGTRLTVV.

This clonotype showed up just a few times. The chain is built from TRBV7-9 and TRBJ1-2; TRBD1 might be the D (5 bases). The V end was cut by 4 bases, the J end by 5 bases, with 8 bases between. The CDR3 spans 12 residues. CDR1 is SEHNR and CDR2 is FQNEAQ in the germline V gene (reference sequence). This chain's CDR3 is CASSSDSYGYTF. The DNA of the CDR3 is TGTGCCAGCAGCTCCGACAGTTATGGCTACACCTTC.

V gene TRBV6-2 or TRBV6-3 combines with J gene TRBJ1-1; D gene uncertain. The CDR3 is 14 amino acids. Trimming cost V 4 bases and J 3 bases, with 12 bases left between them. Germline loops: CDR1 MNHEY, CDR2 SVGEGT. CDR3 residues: CASSSLDTYTEAFF. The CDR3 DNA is TGTGCCAGCAGTTCCCTTGACACCTACACTGAAGCTTTCTTT.

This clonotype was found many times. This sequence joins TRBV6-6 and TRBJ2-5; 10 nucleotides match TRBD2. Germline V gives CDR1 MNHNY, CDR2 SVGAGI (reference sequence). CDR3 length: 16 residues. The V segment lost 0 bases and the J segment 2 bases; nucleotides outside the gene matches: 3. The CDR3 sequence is CASSYSPSGGQETQYF. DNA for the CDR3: TGTGCCAGCAGTTACTCTCCTAGCGGGGGACAAGAGACCCAGTACTTC.

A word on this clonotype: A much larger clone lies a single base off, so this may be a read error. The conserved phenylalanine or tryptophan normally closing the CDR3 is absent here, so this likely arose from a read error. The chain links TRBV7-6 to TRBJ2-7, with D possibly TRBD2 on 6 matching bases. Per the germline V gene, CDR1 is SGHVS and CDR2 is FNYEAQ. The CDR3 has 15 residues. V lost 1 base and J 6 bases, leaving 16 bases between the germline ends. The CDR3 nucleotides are TGTGCCAGCAGCTTAGATTTCAGGTTCGGGGGCGAGCAGTACCTC. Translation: CASSLDFRFGGEQYL.

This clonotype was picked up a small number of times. CDR3 nucleotide sequence: TGTGCCAGTAGTATGGGGCCCCCCCTCGAGCAGTACTTC. Protein product: CASSMGPPLEQYF. This chain links TRBV19 with TRBJ2-7, with D possibly matching TRBD1 (5 bases). Germline CDR1 is LNHDA and CDR2 is SQIVND (reference sequence). V lost 3 bases and J lost 6, with 12 bases in between. The CDR3 totals 13 residues.

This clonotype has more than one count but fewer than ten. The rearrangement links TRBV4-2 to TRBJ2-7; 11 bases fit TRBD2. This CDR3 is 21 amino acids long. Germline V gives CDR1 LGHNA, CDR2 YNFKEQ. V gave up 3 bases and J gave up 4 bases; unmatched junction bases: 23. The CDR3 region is CASSQGYPRGSSGGRGYEQYF. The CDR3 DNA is TGTGCCAGCAGCCAGGGATATCCTCGTGGGTCTAGCGGGGGGCGGGGTTACGAGCAGTACTTC.

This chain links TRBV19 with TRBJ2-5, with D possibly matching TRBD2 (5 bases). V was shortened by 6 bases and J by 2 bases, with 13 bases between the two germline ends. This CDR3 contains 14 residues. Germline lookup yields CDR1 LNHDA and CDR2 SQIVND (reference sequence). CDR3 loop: CASSPSQRQETQYF. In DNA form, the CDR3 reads TGTGCCAGTAGCCCGTCCCAGCGGCAAGAGACCCAGTACTTC.

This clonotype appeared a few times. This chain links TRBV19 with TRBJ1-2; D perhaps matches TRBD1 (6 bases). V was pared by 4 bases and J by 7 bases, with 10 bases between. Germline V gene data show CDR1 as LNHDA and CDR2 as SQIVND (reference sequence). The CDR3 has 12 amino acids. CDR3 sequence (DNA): TGTGCCAGTAGTAGGACAGTCGGTGGCTACACCTTC. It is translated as CASSRTVGGYTF.

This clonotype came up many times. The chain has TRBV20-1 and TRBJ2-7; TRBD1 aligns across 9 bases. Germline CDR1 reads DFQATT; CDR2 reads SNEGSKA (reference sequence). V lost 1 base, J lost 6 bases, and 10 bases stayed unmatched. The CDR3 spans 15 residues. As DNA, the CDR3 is TGCAGTGCTAGAGCTCCCCGGGACAGGGTCGGCGAGCAGTACTTC. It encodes CSARAPRDRVGEQYF.